This record concerns one TCR beta chain sequence. In germline, CDR1 is MNHEY, CDR2 SMNVEV (reference sequence). J was trimmed by 7 bases and V by 3 bases; bases with no gene match: 10. The length of the CDR3 is 17 residues. The data stem from a study of control samples from healthy donors and cancer patients. Libraries were prepared by immunoSEQ multiplex PCR; TCRdb keeps only in-frame clonotypes and omits some of them. The table records some 80,000 clones, just under 90% of them present only once. Sequences were obtained from blood. The clonotype comes from a man aged 50 to 60 in good health. The V call is TRBV27, the J call TRBJ1-6; TRBD1 agrees at 9 bases. CDR3 region: CASSLAGDRVYNSPLHF. For the CDR3, the DNA is TGTGCCAGCAGTTTGGCTGGGGACAGGGTGTACAATTCACCCCTCCACTTT.